What follows are 21 T cell receptor beta chains derived from one specimen sequenced in a study of cytomegalovirus exposure and HLA in healthy donors. The PCR had 60 Vbeta and 13 Jbeta primers. Only in-frame clones appear in the TCRdb table, and some are missing; sequencing was by immunoSEQ multiplex PCR. The sample records approximately 180,000 clones, about four fifths being singletons. Sequencing was done on a sample of PBMCs. The receptors here all came from a young man in good health and CMV-seronegative.

The chain is built from TRBV7-8 and TRBJ2-7, with 9 bases lining up with TRBD2. V shed 0 bases and J 0 bases; nucleotides not matched to a gene: 3. Looked up from germline, CDR1 is SGHVS and CDR2 is FQNEAQ. There are 16 residues in the CDR3. Here the CDR3 DNA reads TGTGCCAGCAGCTTAGCCCAGCGGGGGGCCTCCTACGAGCAGTACTTC. It is translated as CASSLAQRGASYEQYF.

This chain connects TRBV2 to TRBJ2-3, with D perhaps matching TRBD1 (5 bases). This CDR3 region has 13 residues. Germline lookup yields CDR1 SNHLY and CDR2 FYNNEI. The V and J ends lost 8 bases and 4 bases respectively, with 13 bases between them. The CDR3: CASVQGRADTQYF. In nucleotides, the CDR3 is TGTGCCAGCGTCCAGGGCCGCGCAGATACGCAGTATTTT.

A few counts support this clone. The rearrangement joins TRBV5-1 to TRBJ1-3, with unresolved D. V lost 1 base, J lost 2 bases, and 10 bases lay in between. Germline loops: CDR1 SGHRS, CDR2 YFSETQ. The CDR3 covers 15 residues. CDR3 DNA sequence: TGCGCCAGCAGCTTGACTACGGGAGCTGGAAACACCATATATTTT. This encodes CASSLTTGAGNTIYF. Variable domain in full (rest from reference TRBV5-1 and TRBJ1-3): KAGVTQTPRYLIKTRGQQVTLSCSPISGHRSVSWYQQTPGQGLQFLFEYFSETQRNKGNFPGRFSGRQFSNSRSEMNVSTLELGDSALYLCASSLTTGAGNTIYFGEGSWLTVV.

This chain connects TRBV12-5 to TRBJ1-2; 8 positions agree with TRBD1. The length of the CDR3 is 14 residues. V dropped 3 bases and J dropped 8; count of bases not matched to a gene: 8. In germline, CDR1 is LGHNT, CDR2 FRNRAP. The CDR3 DNA reads TGTGCTAGTGGTTTTGCAGGGGGCATCGGAGGCTACACCTTC. Its translation: CASGFAGGIGGYTF.

Points on this clone: The junction does not match germline at one end; this may be a read error. V and J are TRBV7-7 and TRBJ2-5, with a tentative D call TRBD2 (5 bases). Germline values: CDR1 SSHAT, CDR2 FNYEAQ (reference sequence). This CDR3 has 14 amino acids. Here the CDR3 reads CASSLGGPQETQYF. The CDR3 nucleotides are TGTGCTAGCAGCTTAGGCGGGCCCCAAGAGACCCAGTACTTC.

In this sample, this clone turned up a few times. The chain joins TRBV6-5 to TRBJ2-7; possible D gene TRBD1, 6 bases. This CDR3 region has 14 residues. Trimming removed 0 bases from V and 5 bases from J, with 11 bases in between. Looked up from germline, CDR1 is MNHEY and CDR2 is SVGAGI. The CDR3 protein is CASSYSAGAHEQYF. CDR3 nucleotide sequence: TGTGCCAGCAGTTACTCTGCAGGGGCACACGAGCAGTACTTC.

The chain employs TRBV7-2 and TRBJ2-2; TRBD1 matches at 10 bases. Germline trimming cut 5 bases from V and 8 bases from J; bases unmatched to any gene: 11. The length of the CDR3 is 16 residues. CDR1 SGHTA and CDR2 FQGNSA come from the germline V gene. The CDR3 region is CASSPQGQGFPGELFF. CDR3 nucleotide sequence: TGTGCCAGCAGCCCCCAGGGACAGGGGTTTCCAGGGGAGCTGTTTTTT.

V is TRBV29-1 and J is TRBJ2-7; TRBD1 might be the D (8 bases). V was pared by 7 bases and J by 3 bases, with 16 bases between. CDR3 length: 13 amino acids. The V gene's germline CDR1 is SQVTM and CDR2 ANQGSEA. The CDR3 DNA sequence: TGCAGCGGTGCCTACAGGGGGGGCTACGAGCAGTACTTC. Protein sequence: CSGAYRGGYEQYF.

V is TRBV10-2 and J is TRBJ2-7, with D possibly matching TRBD1 (5 bases). The V gene lost 4 bases and the J gene lost 0 bases, with 10 bases spanning the gap. The germline V gene encodes CDR1 WSHSY and CDR2 SAAADI. The CDR3 covers 14 residues. CDR3 residues: CASSAGFSSYEQYF. CDR3 DNA sequence: TGCGCCAGCAGTGCAGGGTTCTCCTCCTACGAGCAGTACTTC.

This chain uses TRBV29-1 with TRBJ2-7; a weak D match, TRBD2 (6 bases). Looked up from germline, CDR1 is SQVTM and CDR2 is ANQGSEA. There are 14 residues in the CDR3. V lost 5 bases to trimming and J lost 2 bases, with 16 bases between them. CDR3 loop: CSVLSRDLAYEQYF. The CDR3 coding sequence is TGCAGCGTTCTTTCGAGGGACTTAGCCTACGAGCAGTACTTC.

The rearrangement uses TRBV6-5 and TRBJ1-5; 8 nucleotides line up with TRBD1. Per the germline V gene, CDR1 is MNHEY and CDR2 is SVGAGI. After removal of 6 bases from V and 13 bases from J, the junction contained 5 bases not matched to a gene. CDR3 length: 11 residues. CDR3: CASSSGTGQHF. The CDR3 nucleotides read TGTGCCAGCAGCTCCGGGACAGGTCAGCATTTT.

This clone has only a few counts. Distinct nucleotide sequences in the sample also encode this CDR3. The chain couples TRBV5-8 to TRBJ1-1; D is unclear. The CDR3 covers 12 residues. The germline V gene has CDR1 SGHTS and CDR2 YDEGEE. V dropped 2 bases and J dropped 1 base, with 3 bases sitting between them. CDR3 nucleotide sequence: TGTGCCAGCAGCTTCAGGAACACTGAAGCTTTCTTT. Amino acids: CASSFRNTEAFF.

The genes are TRBV27 and TRBJ1-4; possible D gene TRBD1, 6 bases. The germline V and J ends were trimmed by 4 bases and 7 bases, with 13 bases remaining between them. Germline V gene data show CDR1 as MNHEY and CDR2 as SMNVEV (reference sequence). The CDR3 runs to 14 residues. CDR3 loop: CASSYQGGGEKLFF. Here the CDR3 DNA reads TGTGCCAGCAGTTATCAGGGAGGGGGTGAAAAACTGTTTTTT.

V and J are TRBV4-3 and TRBJ2-3, with 9 positions matching TRBD2. Per the germline V gene, CDR1 is LGHNA and CDR2 is YSLEER. This CDR3 is 17 amino acids long. The J segment lost 7 bases and the V segment lost 0 bases, leaving 11 bases of the junction unmatched. CDR3: CASSQDWGTSPYNTQYF. The CDR3 DNA reads as TGCGCCAGCAGCCAAGACTGGGGGACTAGCCCGTATAATACGCAGTATTTT.

The V and J genes are TRBV5-4 and TRBJ1-5, with 9 nucleotides matching TRBD1. V shed 4 bases, J shed 5 bases, and the junction held 7 bases outside the gene matches. Germline CDR1 SGHNT, CDR2 YYREEE (reference sequence). The CDR3 has 15 residues. The CDR3 protein is CASSVDRGSDQPQHF. The CDR3 nucleotides read TGTGCCAGCAGCGTGGACAGGGGAAGTGATCAGCCCCAGCATTTT.

This sequence joins TRBV7-9 and TRBJ2-1, with no clear D. Germline loops: CDR1 SEHNR, CDR2 FQNEAQ (reference sequence). V was pared by 2 bases and J by 9 bases, with 17 bases between. The CDR3 totals 15 residues. The CDR3 reads CASSLLIGGLVEQFF. The CDR3 DNA reads TGTGCCAGCAGCTTATTGATCGGCGGCCTCGTTGAGCAGTTCTTC. Together with reference TRBV7-9 and TRBJ2-1, the CDR3 gives the full variable domain: DTGVSQNPRHKITKRGQNVTFRCDPISEHNRLYWYRQTLGQGPEFLTYFQNEAQLEKSRLLSDRFSAERPKGSFSTLEIQRTEQGDSAMYLCASSLLIGGLVEQFFGPGTRLTVL.

This chain links TRBV4-2 with TRBJ2-1, with TRBD2 matching 14 bases. Trimming removed 5 bases from V and 5 bases from J; junction bases left unmatched: 5. Per germline, CDR1 LGHNA and CDR2 YNFKEQ. CDR3 size: 16 residues. The CDR3 DNA sequence: TGTGCCAGCAGCTGGCAGACTAGCGGGGGGGACAATGAGCAGTTCTTC. This gives the protein CASSWQTSGGDNEQFF.

V gene TRBV4-2 combines with J gene TRBJ2-7; TRBD2 aligns across 13 bases. This CDR3 region has 16 residues. CDR1 and CDR2 from the germline V gene are LGHNA and YNFKEQ. J lost 2 bases, V lost 3 bases, and 4 bases had no gene match. The CDR3 bases are TGTGCCAGCAGCCATAGACTAGCGGGGGGAACCTACGAGCAGTACTTC. Protein: CASSHRLAGGTYEQYF.

The chain has TRBV5-6 and TRBJ2-1; 9 bases are shared with TRBD2. The CDR3 extends over 15 amino acids. The junction had 5 bases not matched to a gene; V was cut back by 2 bases and J by 5 bases. Germline CDR1 SGHDT, CDR2 YYEEEE. In DNA, the CDR3 is TGTGCCAGCAGCTTCGGCGGGAGGGACGACAATGAGCAGTTCTTC. Its translation: CASSFGGRDDNEQFF.

The rearrangement links TRBV27 to TRBJ1-2, with unresolved D. Trimming stripped 7 bases from V and 0 bases from J, with 18 bases between. Germline CDR1 MNHEY, CDR2 SMNVEV (reference sequence). This CDR3 spans 16 amino acids. CDR3 region: CASKRNASPANYGYTF. CDR3 DNA: TGTGCCAGCAAAAGAAACGCGTCACCCGCTAACTATGGCTACACCTTC.

The V gene is TRBV5-1, the J gene TRBJ2-7, with 8 bases identical to TRBD2. V lost 4 bases, J lost 0 bases, and 9 bases stayed unmatched. Germline CDR1 reads SGHRS; CDR2 reads YFSETQ. The CDR3 extends over 16 amino acids. CDR3 residues: CASSPWTSLTSYEQYF. The CDR3 DNA follows: TGCGCCAGCAGCCCATGGACTAGCCTAACCTCCTACGAGCAGTACTTC.